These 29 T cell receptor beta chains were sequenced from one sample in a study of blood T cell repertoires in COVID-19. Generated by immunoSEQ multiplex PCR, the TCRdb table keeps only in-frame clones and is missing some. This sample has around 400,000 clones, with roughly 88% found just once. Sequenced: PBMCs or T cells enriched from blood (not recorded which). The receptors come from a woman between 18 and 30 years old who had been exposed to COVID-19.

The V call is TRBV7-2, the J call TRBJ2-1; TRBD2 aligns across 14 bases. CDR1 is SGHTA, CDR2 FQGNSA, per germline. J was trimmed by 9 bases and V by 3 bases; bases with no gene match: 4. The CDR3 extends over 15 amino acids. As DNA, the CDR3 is TGTGCCAGCAGCTTGGTGACTAGCGGGAGGGGTGAGCAGTTCTTC. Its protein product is CASSLVTSGRGEQFF.

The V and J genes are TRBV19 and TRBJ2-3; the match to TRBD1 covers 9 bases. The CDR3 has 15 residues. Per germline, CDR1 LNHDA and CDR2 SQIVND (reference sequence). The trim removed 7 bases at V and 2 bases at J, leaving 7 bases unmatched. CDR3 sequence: CASTPTGGDTDTQYF. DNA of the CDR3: TGTGCCAGTACCCCGACAGGGGGGGACACAGATACGCAGTATTTT.

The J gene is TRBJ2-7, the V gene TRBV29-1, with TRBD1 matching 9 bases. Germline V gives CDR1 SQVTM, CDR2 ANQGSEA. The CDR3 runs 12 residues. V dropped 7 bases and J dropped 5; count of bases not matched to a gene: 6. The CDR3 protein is CSGTGGYDEQYF. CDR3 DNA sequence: TGCAGCGGAACAGGGGGCTATGACGAGCAGTACTTC.

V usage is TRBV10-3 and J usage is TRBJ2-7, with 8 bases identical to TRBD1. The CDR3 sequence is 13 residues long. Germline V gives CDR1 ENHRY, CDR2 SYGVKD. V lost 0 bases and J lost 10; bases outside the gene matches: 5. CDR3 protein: CAISESDGQGQYF. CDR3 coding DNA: TGTGCCATCAGTGAGTCGGACGGACAGGGACAGTACTTC.

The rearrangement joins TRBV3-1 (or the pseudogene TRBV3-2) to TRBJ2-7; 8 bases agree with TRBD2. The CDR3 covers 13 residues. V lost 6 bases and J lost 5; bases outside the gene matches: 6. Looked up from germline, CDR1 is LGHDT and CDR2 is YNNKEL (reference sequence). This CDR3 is CASSLSGADEQYF. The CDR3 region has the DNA TGTGCCAGCAGTCTTAGCGGGGCCGACGAGCAGTACTTC.

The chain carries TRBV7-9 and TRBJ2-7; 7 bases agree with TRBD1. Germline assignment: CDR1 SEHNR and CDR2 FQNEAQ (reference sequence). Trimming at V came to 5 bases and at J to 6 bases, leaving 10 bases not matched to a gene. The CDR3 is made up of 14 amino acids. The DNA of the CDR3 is TGTGCCAGCAGCCGACAGGGAATTGTGGGCGAGCAGTACTTC. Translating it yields CASSRQGIVGEQYF.

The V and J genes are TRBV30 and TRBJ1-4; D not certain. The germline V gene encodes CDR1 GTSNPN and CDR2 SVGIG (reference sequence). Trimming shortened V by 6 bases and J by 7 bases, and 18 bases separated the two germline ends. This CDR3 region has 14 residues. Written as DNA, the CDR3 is TGTGCCTGCCCTAGACCTTCCTCGGGTGAAAAACTGTTTTTT. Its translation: CACPRPSSGEKLFF. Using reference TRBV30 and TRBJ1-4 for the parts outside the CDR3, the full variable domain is SQTIHQWPATLVQPVGSPLSLECTVEGTSNPNLYWYRQAAGRGLQLLFYSVGIGQISSEVPQNLSASRPQDRQFILSSKKLLLSDSGFYLCACPRPSSGEKLFFGSGTQLSVL.

The CDR3 region is CASSQLAGGPETQYF. The DNA of the CDR3 is TGTGCCAGTAGTCAGCTAGCGGGAGGGCCTGAGACCCAGTACTTC. The genes are TRBV19 and TRBJ2-5, with 12 nucleotides matching TRBD2. After removal of 5 bases from V and 5 bases from J, the junction contained 6 bases not matched to a gene. This CDR3 is built from 15 residues. Germline-derived CDR1 and CDR2 are LNHDA and SQIVND (reference sequence).

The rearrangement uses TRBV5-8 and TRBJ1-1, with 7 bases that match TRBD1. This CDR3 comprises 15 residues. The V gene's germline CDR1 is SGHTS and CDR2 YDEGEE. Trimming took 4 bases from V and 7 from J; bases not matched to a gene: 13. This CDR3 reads CASSPEDRTTLEAFF. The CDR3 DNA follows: TGTGCCAGCAGCCCCGAGGACAGGACGACACTTGAAGCTTTCTTT.

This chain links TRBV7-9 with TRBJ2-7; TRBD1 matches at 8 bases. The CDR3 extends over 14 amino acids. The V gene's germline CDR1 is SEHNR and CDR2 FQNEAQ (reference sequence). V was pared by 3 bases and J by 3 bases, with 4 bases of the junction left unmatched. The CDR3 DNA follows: TGTGCCAGCAGCTTGGACAGGGACTTCTACGAGCAGTACTTC. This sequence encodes CASSLDRDFYEQYF.

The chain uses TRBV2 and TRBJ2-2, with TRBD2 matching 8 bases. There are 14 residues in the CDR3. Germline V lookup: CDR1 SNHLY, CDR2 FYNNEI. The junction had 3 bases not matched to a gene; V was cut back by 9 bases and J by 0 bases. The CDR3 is CASYGGANTGELFF. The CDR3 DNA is TGTGCCAGTTACGGGGGGGCGAACACCGGGGAGCTGTTTTTT.

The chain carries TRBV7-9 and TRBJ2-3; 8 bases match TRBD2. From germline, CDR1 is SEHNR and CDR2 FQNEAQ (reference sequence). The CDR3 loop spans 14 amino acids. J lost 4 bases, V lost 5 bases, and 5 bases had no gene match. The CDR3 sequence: CASSIIAGPDTQYF. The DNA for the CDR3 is TGTGCCAGCAGCATTATAGCGGGACCAGATACGCAGTATTTT.

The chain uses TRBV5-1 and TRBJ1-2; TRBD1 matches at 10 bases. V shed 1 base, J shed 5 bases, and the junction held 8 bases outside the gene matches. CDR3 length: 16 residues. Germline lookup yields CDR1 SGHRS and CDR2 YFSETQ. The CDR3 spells CASSLPPTDRGYGYTF. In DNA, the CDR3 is TGCGCCAGCAGCTTGCCACCTACGGACAGGGGGTATGGCTACACCTTC.

The CDR3 DNA is TGCAGTGCGTACAGGGGGCTCGAGCAGTACTTC. As protein: CSAYRGLEQYF. The gene calls are TRBV20-1 and TRBJ2-7; 9 bases line up with TRBD1. CDR1 and CDR2 (germline): DFQATT, SNEGSKA (reference sequence). The CDR3 consists of 11 residues. V trimming: 6 bases; J trimming: 6 bases; junction bases outside the gene matches: 3.

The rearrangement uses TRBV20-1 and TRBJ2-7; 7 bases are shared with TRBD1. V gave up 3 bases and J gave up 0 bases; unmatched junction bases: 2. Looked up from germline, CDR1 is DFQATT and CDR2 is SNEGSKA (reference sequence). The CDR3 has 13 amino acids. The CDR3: CSASAGGSYEQYF. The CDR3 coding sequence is TGCAGTGCTAGTGCAGGGGGCTCCTACGAGCAGTACTTC.

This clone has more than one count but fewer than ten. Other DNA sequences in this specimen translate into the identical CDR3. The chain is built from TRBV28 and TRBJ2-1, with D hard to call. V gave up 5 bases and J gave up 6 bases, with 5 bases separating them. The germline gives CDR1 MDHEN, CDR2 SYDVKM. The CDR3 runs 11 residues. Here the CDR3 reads CASSLSNEQFF. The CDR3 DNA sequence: TGTGCCAGCAGTCTTTCCAATGAGCAGTTCTTC.

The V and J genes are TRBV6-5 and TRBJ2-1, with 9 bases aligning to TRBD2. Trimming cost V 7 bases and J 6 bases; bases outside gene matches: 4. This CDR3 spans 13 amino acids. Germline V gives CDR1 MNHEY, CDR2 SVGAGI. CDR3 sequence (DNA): TGTGCCAGCACCGGACTAGCGATCAATGAGCAGTTCTTC. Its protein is CASTGLAINEQFF.

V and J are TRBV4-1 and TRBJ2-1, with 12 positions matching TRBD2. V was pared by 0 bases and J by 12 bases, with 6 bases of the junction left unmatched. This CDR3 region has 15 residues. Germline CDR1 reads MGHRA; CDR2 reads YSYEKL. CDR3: CASSQEASGRAAQFF. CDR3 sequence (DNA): TGCGCCAGCAGCCAAGAGGCTAGCGGGAGGGCCGCGCAGTTCTTC.

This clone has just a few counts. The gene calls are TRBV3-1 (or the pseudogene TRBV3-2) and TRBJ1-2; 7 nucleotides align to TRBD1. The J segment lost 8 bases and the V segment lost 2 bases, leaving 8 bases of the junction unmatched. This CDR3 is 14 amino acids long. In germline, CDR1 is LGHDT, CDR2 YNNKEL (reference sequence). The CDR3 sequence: CASSQHHTGEGYTF. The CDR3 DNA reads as TGTGCCAGCAGCCAACACCATACAGGGGAAGGCTACACCTTC.

CDR3 loop: CASSKAGAFNEQFF. The CDR3, as DNA: TGTGCCAGCTCCAAAGCGGGAGCTTTCAATGAGCAGTTCTTC. J is TRBJ2-1 and V is TRBV9, with 8 bases aligning to TRBD2. V lost 7 bases and J lost 6; bases outside the gene matches: 9. The CDR3 spans 14 residues. CDR1 SGDLS and CDR2 YYNGEE come from the germline V gene.

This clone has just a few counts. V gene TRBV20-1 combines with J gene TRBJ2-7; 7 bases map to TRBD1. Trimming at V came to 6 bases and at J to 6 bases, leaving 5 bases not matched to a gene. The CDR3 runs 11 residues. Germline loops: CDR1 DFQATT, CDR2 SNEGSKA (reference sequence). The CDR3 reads CSAWDRGEQYF. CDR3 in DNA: TGCAGTGCATGGGACAGAGGCGAGCAGTACTTC.

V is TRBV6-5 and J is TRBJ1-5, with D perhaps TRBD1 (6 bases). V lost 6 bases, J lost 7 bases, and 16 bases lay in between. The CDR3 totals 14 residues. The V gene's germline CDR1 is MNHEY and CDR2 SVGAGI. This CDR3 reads CASSSHREGQPQHF. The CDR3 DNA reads TGTGCCAGCAGCTCCCACAGGGAAGGGCAGCCCCAGCATTTT.

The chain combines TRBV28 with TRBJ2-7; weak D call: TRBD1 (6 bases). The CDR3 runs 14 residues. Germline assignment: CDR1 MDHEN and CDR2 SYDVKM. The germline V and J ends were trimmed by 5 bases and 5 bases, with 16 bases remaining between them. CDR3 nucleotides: TGTGCCAGCAGTCCCGACAGGCGACACGACGAGCAGTACTTC. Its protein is CASSPDRRHDEQYF. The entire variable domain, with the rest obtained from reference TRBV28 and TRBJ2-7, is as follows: DVKVTQSSRYLVKRTGEKVFLECVQDMDHENMFWYRQDPGLGLRLIYFSYDVKMKEKGDIPEGYSVSREKKERFSLILESASTNQTSMYLCASSPDRRHDEQYFGPGTRLTVT.

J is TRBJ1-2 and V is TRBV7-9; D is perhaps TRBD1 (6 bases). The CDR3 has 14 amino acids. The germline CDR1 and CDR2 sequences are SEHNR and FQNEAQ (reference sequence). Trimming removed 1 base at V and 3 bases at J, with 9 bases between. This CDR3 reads CASSLVPGDYGYTF. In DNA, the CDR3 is TGTGCCAGCAGCTTAGTTCCAGGGGACTATGGCTACACCTTC.

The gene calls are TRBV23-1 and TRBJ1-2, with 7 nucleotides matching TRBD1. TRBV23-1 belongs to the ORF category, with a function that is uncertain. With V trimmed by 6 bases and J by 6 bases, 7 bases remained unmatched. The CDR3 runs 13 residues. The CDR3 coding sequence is TGCGCCAGCAGCAAGACAGGGTTCCATGGCTACACCTTC. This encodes CASSKTGFHGYTF.

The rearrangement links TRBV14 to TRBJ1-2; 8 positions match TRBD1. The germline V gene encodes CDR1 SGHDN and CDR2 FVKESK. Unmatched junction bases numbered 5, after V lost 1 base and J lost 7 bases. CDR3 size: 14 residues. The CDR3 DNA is TGTGCCAGCAGCCAAGGGACAGGGAAAGGTGGCTACACCTTC. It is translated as CASSQGTGKGGYTF. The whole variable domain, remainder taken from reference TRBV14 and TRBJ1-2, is EAGVTQFPSHSVIEKGQTVTLRCDPISGHDNLYWYRRVMGKEIKFLLHFVKESKQDESGMPNNRFLAERTGGTYSTLKVQPAELEDSGVYFCASSQGTGKGGYTFGSGTRLTVV.

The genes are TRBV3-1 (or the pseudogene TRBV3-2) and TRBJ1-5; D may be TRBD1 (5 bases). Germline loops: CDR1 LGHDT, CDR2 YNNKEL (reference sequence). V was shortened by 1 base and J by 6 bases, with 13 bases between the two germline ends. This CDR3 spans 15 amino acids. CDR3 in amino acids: CASSQAAGVGQPQHF. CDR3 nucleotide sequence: TGTGCCAGCAGCCAAGCGGCGGGGGTAGGTCAGCCCCAGCATTTT.

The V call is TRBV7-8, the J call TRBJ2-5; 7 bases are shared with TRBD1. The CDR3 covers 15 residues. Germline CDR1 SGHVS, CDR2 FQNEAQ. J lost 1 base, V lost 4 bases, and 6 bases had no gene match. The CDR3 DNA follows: TGTGCCAGCAGCTCGCGGACAGGAATCCAAGAGACCCAGTACTTC. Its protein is CASSSRTGIQETQYF.

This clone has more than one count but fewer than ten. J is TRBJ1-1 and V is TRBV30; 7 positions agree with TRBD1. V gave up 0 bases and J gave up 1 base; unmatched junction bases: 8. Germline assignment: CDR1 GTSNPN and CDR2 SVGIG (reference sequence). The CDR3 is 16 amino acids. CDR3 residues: CAWSVLWGTANTEAFF. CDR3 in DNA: TGTGCCTGGAGTGTTCTGTGGGGGACAGCGAACACTGAAGCTTTCTTT.